Presented here are 5 T cell receptor beta chains from one specimen sequenced in a study of shared clonotypes between healthy human individuals. TCRdb's table, derived via immunoSEQ multiplex PCR, lists solely in-frame clones and lacks some. The sample has nearly 1 million clones; about three quarters are singletons. The sequenced sample was memory CD4+ T cells sorted from blood. Subset meaning: CD45RA-negative fraction. All receptors derive from a man younger than 30 in good health.

This clone was observed once. This chain joins TRBV10-2 and TRBJ1-6, with a possible D match to TRBD1 (5 bases). CDR1 WSHSY and CDR2 SAAADI come from the germline V gene. Trimming left V 3 bases short and J 9 bases short, with 18 bases between. This CDR3 is built from 16 residues. The CDR3 DNA is TGCGCCAGCAGTGAACTCCAGGGCTGGTCCAGTTCACCCCTCCACTTT. It codes for CASSELQGWSSSPLHF.

The CDR3 spells CASSPPSGRTDTQYF. The DNA for the CDR3 is TGTGCCAGTAGTCCTCCTAGCGGGAGGACAGATACGCAGTATTTT. This chain connects TRBV19 to TRBJ2-3, with 11 bases fitting TRBD2. CDR3 length equals 15 residues. V was pared by 5 bases and J by 3 bases, with 4 bases of the junction left unmatched. The germline V gene has CDR1 LNHDA and CDR2 SQIVND (reference sequence).

The rearrangement links TRBV19 to TRBJ1-4; perhaps TRBD1 as D (6 bases). CDR1 is LNHDA, CDR2 SQIVND, per germline (reference sequence). CDR3 size: 15 residues. V lost 0 bases to trimming and J lost 12 bases, with 17 bases between them. CDR3 amino acids: CASSIDYTGLRQLFF. The CDR3 nucleotides read TGTGCCAGTAGTATAGACTATACAGGGTTGCGGCAACTGTTTTTT.

The chain joins TRBV5-1 to TRBJ2-5; the D is unclear. The germline gives CDR1 SGHRS, CDR2 YFSETQ. This CDR3 contains 15 residues. V was pared by 0 bases and J by 7 bases, with 16 bases between. CDR3 loop: CASSLESVLGGTQYF. CDR3 sequence (DNA): TGCGCCAGCAGCTTGGAAAGCGTCCTTGGCGGGACCCAGTACTTC.

This clone was picked up a small number of times. The rearrangement joins TRBV19 to TRBJ1-1; D perhaps matches TRBD1 (6 bases). The CDR3 contains 15 residues. Germline assignment: CDR1 LNHDA and CDR2 SQIVND (reference sequence). Between the trimmed V and J ends, which lost 8 bases and 2 bases, there was a span of 18 bases. The CDR3 protein is CASGTQGTTNTEAFF. CDR3 nucleotides: TGTGCCAGTGGGACACAGGGCACAACAAACACTGAAGCTTTCTTT.